This TCR beta chain was documented in a study of cytomegalovirus exposure and HLA in healthy donors. General study findings and limits: It has been reported that TCR beta sequences accurately predicted the HLA-A and HLA-B alleles of most subjects. One later analysis reportedly identified an Asian-associated ancestry cluster that showed fewer N-insertions than the roughly 600-donor mean. TRBV6-2, TRBV6-3 and other indistinguishable V segments were excluded.

The CDR3 covers 15 residues. Germline-derived CDR1 and CDR2 are MNHEY and SVGAGI. V lost 6 bases, J lost 4 bases, and 4 bases stayed unmatched. Regarding donors, all were healthy bone marrow donors. Note on this clone: What it binds is not known.

With 60 Vbeta and 13 Jbeta primers, the PCR was carried out. Only in-frame clones appear in the TCRdb table, and some are missing; sequencing was by immunoSEQ multiplex PCR. This table holds more than 90,000 clones, 78% found once. The TCR was taken from a woman aged 40 to 55 in good health and CMV-seropositive. V and J are TRBV6-5 and TRBJ2-1, with 12 bases lining up with TRBD2. Input material: PBMCs. The CDR3 bases are TGTGCCAGCAGAATGACTAGCGGGAGTTACAATGAGCAGTTCTTC. Protein product: CASRMTSGSYNEQFF.